This entry lists 4 T cell receptor beta chains sequenced from one sample in a study of cytomegalovirus exposure and HLA in healthy donors. PCR involved 60 Vbeta and 13 Jbeta primers. Clones were read by immunoSEQ multiplex PCR, and TCRdb kept only the in-frame ones, dropping some. This table has some 190,000 clones, 85% to 90% appearing once. The sequencing input was PBMCs. The receptors stem from a young woman in good health and CMV-seronegative.

The CDR3: CASSSPGGTDTQYF. CDR3 nucleotides: TGTGCCAGCAGTTCCCCAGGGGGTACAGATACGCAGTATTTT. The chain combines TRBV27 with TRBJ2-3; 7 bases map to TRBD1. This CDR3 is built from 14 residues. V gave up 4 bases and J gave up 3 bases; unmatched junction bases: 4. CDR1 MNHEY and CDR2 SMNVEV come from the germline V gene (reference sequence).

The gene calls are TRBV7-9 and TRBJ1-5; 11 nucleotides match TRBD1. CDR1 SEHNR and CDR2 FQNEAQ come from the germline V gene (reference sequence). The CDR3 loop spans 14 amino acids. Losses at the gene ends were 5 bases for V and 4 bases for J; bases not matched to a gene: 1. CDR3 sequence: CASSRDRGNQPQHF. CDR3 sequence (DNA): TGTGCCAGCAGCAGGGACAGGGGGAATCAGCCCCAGCATTTT.

The chain recombines TRBV5-1 with TRBJ2-3; D not resolved. CDR1 is SGHRS and CDR2 is YFSETQ in the germline V gene. This CDR3 is built from 13 residues. V dropped 1 base and J dropped 2 bases, with 5 bases sitting between them. CDR3 in amino acids: CASSLSNTDTQYF. CDR3 coding DNA: TGCGCCAGCAGCTTGTCTAACACAGATACGCAGTATTTT.

This chain uses TRBV10-3 with TRBJ1-2, with a possible D match to TRBD1 (6 bases). V lost 6 bases, J lost 8 bases, and 22 bases lay in between. CDR1 is ENHRY and CDR2 is SYGVKD in the germline V gene. This CDR3 has 15 residues. CDR3 bases: TGTGCCATCAGCGGATGGACAGTCCGGGCGAAGGGCTACACCTTC. This translates into CAISGWTVRAKGYTF.